The rows below give T cell receptor beta chains drawn from one sample of a study of OX40 agonist ivuxolimab in advanced cancers. Some clones are missing from TCRdb's copy, which holds only in-frame ones; the method was immunoSEQ multiplex PCR. The sample includes some 33,000 clones, roughly 89% of them seen just once. The sequencing used CD4+ or CD8+ T cells sorted from blood, collected in a trial of the OX40 agonist ivuxolimab. These receptors were taken from an adult with an advanced solid tumor such as melanoma, head and neck, liver or kidney cancer. CDR3s include the opening cysteine and the closing phenylalanine or tryptophan. The order of the fields is J gene, D gene, clone size, V gene, CDR3 protein. D genes are given only for firm matches. Some rows have no size entry. The others give once, few or many, or a class for an expanded clone.

TRBJ2-3 | . | . | TRBV5-1 | CASSPGATRDTQYF
TRBJ1-1 | . | . | TRBV6-6 | CASSYGGFTEAFF
. | TRBD1 | . | TRBV7-7 | CASSPLGTGTYEQYF
TRBJ1-5 | . | once | TRBV18 | CASSPNDIGPGQPQHF
TRBJ2-1 | . | . | TRBV7-9 | CASSLWGNNNEQFF
TRBJ2-7 | . | . | TRBV7-6 | CASSLAAGESYEQYF
TRBJ2-3 | TRBD2 | . | TRBV29-1 | CSVARGAGADTQYF
TRBJ1-2 | TRBD1 | . | TRBV11-2 | CASSTWGTDYGYTF
TRBJ2-1 | TRBD1 | once | TRBV10-2 | CASSYTGGNEQFF
TRBJ2-5 | . | . | TRBV6-5 | CASSFSGLQETQYF
TRBJ2-7 | . | . | TRBV29-1 | CSGMQGDEQYF
TRBJ1-5 | . | . | TRBV5-1 | CASSLGGFSNQPQHF
TRBJ1-6 | . | . | TRBV28 | CASTPRVGQGNSPLHF
TRBJ2-7 | . | . | TRBV13 | CASSLEEGSPYEQYF
TRBJ2-1 | . | few | TRBV5-4 | CASSLEEAPGDEQFF
TRBJ1-2 | . | . | TRBV28 | CATGHTFTPNYGYTF
TRBJ1-5 | . | . | TRBV11-2 | CASSAGGPGNQPQHF
TRBJ1-2 | . | . | TRBV14 | CASSQDFRVYTF
TRBJ1-2 | . | once | TRBV14 | CASSQEWVDGYTF
TRBJ1-1 | TRBD1 | . | TRBV5-5 | CASSLDIDRGNTEAFF
TRBJ2-7 | TRBD2 | few | TRBV30 | CAYSGLVGDEQYF
TRBJ1-2 | . | medium-sized | TRBV5-8 | CASSLRGVYGYTF
TRBJ1-1 | . | . | TRBV2 | CASSELLGREAFF
TRBJ1-2 | TRBD1 | once | TRBV6-6 | CASSYPGTDLNYGYTF
TRBJ1-1 | . | few | TRBV6-5 | CASSYRLPTEAFF
TRBJ1-6 | . | . | TRBV9 | CASSVGFNNSPLHF
TRBJ2-1 | TRBD2 | . | TRBV29-1 | CSVPLSGGRGDEQFF
TRBJ1-1 | . | . | TRBV27 | CASSSSAVEGATEAFF
TRBJ2-1 | . | . | TRBV9 | CASSVVAAYNEQFF
TRBJ1-4 | . | . | TRBV6-5 | CASSLGAAGDEKLFF
TRBJ1-1 | . | . | TRBV15 | CATRNSGRGGTEAFF
TRBJ2-7 | TRBD2 | . | TRBV5-4 | CASSYGLADEQYF
TRBJ2-2 | TRBD1 | . | TRBV11-2 | CASSFGTGAGELFF
TRBJ1-4 | . | . | TRBV6-1 | CASSEFSDFNEKLFF
TRBJ1-1 | . | . | TRBV5-5 | CASSLVQGLEAFF
TRBJ2-2 | . | . | TRBV5-4 | CASSLIMNTGELFF
TRBJ2-3 | . | . | TRBV7-9 | CASSHLVLGGGRTDTQYF
TRBJ1-1 | . | . | TRBV5-6 | CASSFSLQGSTEAFF
TRBJ1-2 | . | . | TRBV29-1 | CSVDGTNYGYTF
TRBJ2-1 | TRBD1 | . | TRBV27 | CASSPWTGYNEQFF
TRBJ2-3 | TRBD2 | . | TRBV29-1 | CSVEPIASRGGRTDTQYF
TRBJ1-4 | TRBD1 | . | TRBV9 | CASSAPGQGVANEKLFF
TRBJ2-7 | . | . | TRBV7-9 | CASSLPSTYEQYF
TRBJ2-7 | . | once | TRBV19 | CASSLGDGSYEQYF
TRBJ2-2 | . | . | TRBV7-3 | CASSILTGRPRDGELFF
TRBJ1-4 | . | . | TRBV5-8 | CASSLGLGLIDNEKLFF
TRBJ2-7 | . | . | TRBV2 | CASSDLPENLYEQYF
TRBJ2-7 | TRBD1 | few | TRBV27 | CASSLSAGGSFDEQYF
TRBJ2-1 | . | . | TRBV19 | CASSMATGNEQFF
TRBJ1-5 | . | . | TRBV19 | CASTKSIGNQPQHF
TRBJ2-5 | TRBD1 | . | TRBV27 | CASSLTGGLGETQYF
TRBJ2-5 | . | . | TRBV7-9 | CASSRDQETQYF
TRBJ2-5 | . | . | TRBV10-3 | CAISALFRDGEETQYF